Presented here are 20 T cell receptor beta chains from one specimen sequenced in a study of beta chain features in type 1 diabetes. The sequenced template was cDNA made from the entire isolated RNA. The method was immunoSEQ multiplex PCR; TCRdb's version includes in-frame clones alone and lacks a portion of them. The table lists roughly 42,000 clones, roughly 50% of them singletons. The sequenced material came from stem cell memory CD4+ T cells from blood. These receptors all come from a woman between 25 and 40 years old in good health.

The chain joins TRBV7-8 to TRBJ2-7; a weak D match, TRBD1 (5 bases). This CDR3 region has 13 residues. V was trimmed by 1 base and J by 2 bases, leaving 6 bases between them. Germline-derived CDR1 and CDR2 are SGHVS and FQNEAQ. The CDR3 spells CASSLDRTYEQYF. The CDR3 region has the DNA TGTGCCAGCAGCTTAGACAGGACCTACGAGCAGTACTTC.

The chain is built from TRBV7-3 and TRBJ2-5; 8 nucleotides align to TRBD2. This CDR3 is built from 14 residues. Germline-derived CDR1 and CDR2 are SGHTA and FQGTGA. The ends lost 11 bases at V and 2 bases at J; junction bases unmatched: 10. The CDR3 region is CASGGGSLQETQYF. As DNA, the CDR3 is TGTGCCTCCGGGGGGGGGTCACTTCAAGAGACCCAGTACTTC.

This chain connects TRBV5-8 to TRBJ2-2, with D possibly matching TRBD2 (5 bases). V lost 0 bases and J 2 bases, leaving 5 bases between the germline ends. The CDR3 is 14 amino acids. The germline V gene encodes CDR1 SGHTS and CDR2 YDEGEE. CDR3 nucleotide sequence: TGTGCCAGCAGCTTGGGACTAAACACCGGGGAGCTGTTTTTT. It translates to CASSLGLNTGELFF. The whole variable domain, remainder taken from reference TRBV5-8 and TRBJ2-2, is EAGVTQSPTHLIKTRGQQATLRCSPISGHTSVYWYQQALGLGLQFLLWYDEGEERNRGNFPPRFSGRQFPNYSSELNVNALELEDSALYLCASSLGLNTGELFFGEGSRLTVL.

The chain couples TRBV28 to TRBJ2-5; maybe TRBD1 (6 bases). The J call may be wrong; the DNA end is better matched by TRBJ2-7. The CDR3 length is 15 residues. Germline V lookup: CDR1 MDHEN, CDR2 SYDVKM. The DNA for the CDR3 is TGTGCCAGCTCCCTAGGTTCGGACAGCTCCTACGAGCAGTACTTC. Protein sequence: CASSLGSDSSYEQYF.

The chain carries TRBV18 and TRBJ2-1; TRBD2 aligns across 9 bases. Germline-derived CDR1 and CDR2 are KGHSH and LQKENI. This CDR3 has 17 amino acids. Losses at the gene ends were 0 bases for V and 3 bases for J; bases not matched to a gene: 6. The CDR3: CASSPPLLAGHYNEQFF. In DNA, the CDR3 is TGTGCCAGCTCACCACCCTTACTAGCGGGCCACTACAATGAGCAGTTCTTC.

This clone came up a few times. The genes are TRBV28 and TRBJ2-6; 7 bases map to TRBD1. The V and J ends lost 5 bases and 2 bases, in that order; junction bases with no gene match: 6. There are 16 residues in the CDR3. Germline V lookup: CDR1 MDHEN, CDR2 SYDVKM. In nucleotides, the CDR3 is TGTGCCAGCAGTCTCTCGACAGGGACTGGGGCCAACGTCCTGACTTTC. This encodes CASSLSTGTGANVLTF.

The gene calls are TRBV6-5 and TRBJ2-5, with TRBD1 matching over 10 bases. After removal of 4 bases from V and 5 bases from J, the junction contained 7 bases not matched to a gene. The CDR3 has 15 amino acids. Germline V gene data show CDR1 as MNHEY and CDR2 as SVGAGI. CDR3 sequence reads: CASSSWTGGRETQYF. CDR3 coding DNA: TGTGCCAGCAGTTCTTGGACAGGGGGGCGCGAGACCCAGTACTTC.

This clone was found once. This rearrangement joins TRBV19 to TRBJ1-2; D is unresolved. The germline gives CDR1 LNHDA, CDR2 SQIVND (reference sequence). This CDR3 has 18 residues. Trimming stripped 10 bases from V and 4 bases from J, with 31 bases between. The CDR3 DNA is TGTGCCAAGAACCCACCGAGGGCTCCTAGATCGCCGGGCTATGGCTACACCTTC. Translation gives CAKNPPRAPRSPGYGYTF.

This chain connects TRBV7-9 to TRBJ2-1, with D perhaps matching TRBD2 (5 bases). V dropped 4 bases and J dropped 5 bases, with 15 bases sitting between them. This CDR3 region has 15 residues. Germline CDR1 reads SEHNR; CDR2 reads FQNEAQ (reference sequence). The CDR3 here is CASSSLRGANNEQFF. The CDR3 nucleotides read TGTGCCAGCAGCTCCCTCCGGGGAGCAAACAATGAGCAGTTCTTC.

The J gene is TRBJ2-3, the V gene TRBV6-1; TRBD2 is a possible D gene (7 bases). The germline V gene has CDR1 MNHNS and CDR2 SASEGT. The CDR3 extends over 13 amino acids. The CDR3 sequence is CAAGDTYTDTQYF. The CDR3 DNA follows: TGTGCTGCGGGGGACACCTACACAGATACGCAGTATTTT.

The chain joins TRBV30 to TRBJ2-5, with 11 bases matching TRBD2. The end of the DNA is better explained by TRBJ2-7, so the J call may be wrong. This CDR3 region has 18 residues. In germline, CDR1 is GTSNPN, CDR2 SVGIG (reference sequence). The CDR3, as DNA: TGTGCCTGGACCCAATGGGGGGACTGGCTAGCGGGAGGCTACGAGCAGTACTTC. Translated, it gives CAWTQWGDWLAGGYEQYF.

The genes are TRBV28 and TRBJ1-5; TRBD1 matches at 7 bases. The germline V gene encodes CDR1 MDHEN and CDR2 SYDVKM. J lost 0 bases, V lost 6 bases, and 8 bases had no gene match. This CDR3 region has 16 residues. Here the CDR3 DNA reads TGTGCCAGCAGCCTCTTGACAGGGTATAGCAATCAGCCCCAGCATTTT. It translates to CASSLLTGYSNQPQHF.

A few counts support this clone. CDR3 amino acids: CAWSVRQGLYEQYF. The CDR3 DNA reads as TGTGCCTGGAGTGTACGACAGGGATTGTACGAGCAGTACTTC. The gene calls are TRBV30 and TRBJ2-7; TRBD1 matches 7 bases. Germline V gives CDR1 GTSNPN, CDR2 SVGIG (reference sequence). The J segment lost 4 bases and the V segment lost 0 bases, leaving 6 bases of the junction unmatched. CDR3 length: 14 residues. The whole variable domain, filled in from reference TRBV30 and TRBJ2-7, reads SQTIHQWPATLVQPVGSPLSLECTVEGTSNPNLYWYRQAAGRGLQLLFYSVGIGQISSEVPQNLSASRPQDRQFILSSKKLLLSDSGFYLCAWSVRQGLYEQYFGPGTRLTVT.

The V and J genes are TRBV7-9 and TRBJ2-6; TRBD2 matches at 8 bases. The junction had 9 bases not matched to a gene; V was cut back by 5 bases and J by 3 bases. In germline, CDR1 is SEHNR, CDR2 FQNEAQ (reference sequence). The CDR3 consists of 17 residues. The CDR3 DNA reads as TGTGCCAGCAGCCAACCGGGGGGGCTTTTTGGGGCCAACGTCCTGACTTTC. It yields the protein CASSQPGGLFGANVLTF.

The chain uses TRBV19 and TRBJ2-7, with TRBD1 matching 9 bases. From germline, CDR1 is LNHDA and CDR2 SQIVND (reference sequence). Trimming removed 5 bases from V and 6 bases from J; junction bases left unmatched: 8. The CDR3 runs 14 residues. This chain's CDR3 is CASSPQQGAGEQYF. The CDR3 DNA reads as TGTGCCAGTAGTCCACAACAGGGGGCCGGCGAGCAGTACTTC.

This chain connects TRBV5-1 to TRBJ2-1; a possible D gene is TRBD2 (5 bases). Per germline, CDR1 SGHRS and CDR2 YFSETQ. This CDR3 is 14 amino acids long. Trimming removed 4 bases from V and 4 bases from J, with 12 bases in between. The CDR3 DNA reads TGCGCCAGCAGCCGAAAAGCGGAATACAATGAGCAGTTCTTC. It codes for CASSRKAEYNEQFF.

The chain joins TRBV7-9 to TRBJ1-1; TRBD1 might be the D (6 bases). This CDR3 contains 14 residues. Germline assignment: CDR1 SEHNR and CDR2 FQNEAQ (reference sequence). V lost 3 bases to trimming and J lost 0 bases, with 8 bases between them. The CDR3 region is CASSLGHLNTEAFF. CDR3 bases: TGTGCCAGCAGCTTGGGACACCTGAACACTGAAGCTTTCTTT.

This clone was seen a handful of times. The rearrangement links TRBV13 to TRBJ2-3; perhaps TRBD2 as D (5 bases). The germline V gene has CDR1 PRHDT and CDR2 FYEKMQ (reference sequence). V dropped 3 bases and J dropped 0 bases, with 16 bases sitting between them. There are 17 residues in the CDR3. The CDR3 DNA is TGTGCCAGCAGCTTGGGATGGGAGATACCTAGCACAGATACGCAGTATTTT. Amino acid sequence: CASSLGWEIPSTDTQYF.

This clone was detected a few times. This chain links TRBV7-2 with TRBJ2-1; TRBD1 might be the D (6 bases). This CDR3 is built from 12 residues. The V and J ends lost 0 bases and 12 bases respectively, with 9 bases between them. Germline V gene sequence: CDR1 SGHTA, CDR2 FQGNSA. CDR3 in amino acids: CASSLARDTQFF. The CDR3 DNA reads TGTGCCAGCAGCTTAGCACGGGACACGCAGTTCTTC.

Only a few counts were recorded for this clone. V gene TRBV7-2 combines with J gene TRBJ2-5, with D tentatively TRBD2 (7 bases). In germline, CDR1 is SGHTA, CDR2 FQGNSA. The CDR3 loop spans 16 amino acids. V was trimmed by 1 base and J by 5 bases, leaving 17 bases between them. This CDR3 reads CASSLVPPGGRETQYF. The CDR3 nucleotides are TGTGCCAGCAGCTTAGTTCCCCCGGGGGGCCGGGAGACCCAGTACTTC.